This T cell receptor beta chain was captured in a study of T cells in Graves' hyperthyroidism and ophthalmopathy. Study-level results: Ophthalmopathy was identified by the model a median approximately 6.9 months ahead of onset.

Newly diagnosed hyperthyroidism, duration under 2 months, in patients aged 18 to 65. Lactation, pregnancy, other autoimmune disease or uncontrolled infection led to exclusion of patients. PBMCs were collected from an approximately 9.4 ml volume of fresh peripheral blood. Germline assignment: CDR1 KGHSH and CDR2 LQKENI. Trimming left V 5 bases short and J 3 bases short, with 8 bases between. The CDR3 is 12 amino acids. The source material, RNA transcripts, was used to amplify TCR beta CDR3 regions. An initial round of RT-PCR targeting the TCR CDR3 relied on the HTBI primer set. TCRdb re-derived calls from the multiplex PCR reads in MiXCR, one entry per CDR3 protein. The sample lists 250,000 to 300,000 distinct CDR3 sequences, around 15% occurring once. This clonotype was seen repeatedly, ten times or more. Its matching antigen is unknown.

Sequenced input: blood. This clonotype was sampled from a woman between 40 and 55 years old with Graves' hyperthyroidism. The chain joins TRBV18 to TRBJ2-7; possible D gene TRBD2, 6 bases. For the CDR3, the DNA is TGTGCCAGCTCATCGACTAGCTACGAGCAGTACTTC. This sequence encodes CASSSTSYEQYF.